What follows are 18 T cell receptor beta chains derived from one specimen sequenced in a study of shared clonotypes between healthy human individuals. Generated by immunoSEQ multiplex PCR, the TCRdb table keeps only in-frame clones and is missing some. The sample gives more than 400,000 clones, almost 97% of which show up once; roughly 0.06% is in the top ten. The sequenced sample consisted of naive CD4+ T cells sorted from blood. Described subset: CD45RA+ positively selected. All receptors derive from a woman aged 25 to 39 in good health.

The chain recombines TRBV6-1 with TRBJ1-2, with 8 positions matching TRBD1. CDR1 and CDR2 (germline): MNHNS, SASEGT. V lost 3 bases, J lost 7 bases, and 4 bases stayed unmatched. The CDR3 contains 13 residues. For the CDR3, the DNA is TGTGCCAGCAGTGAGGGGGGACAGGTTGGCTACACCTTC. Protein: CASSEGGQVGYTF.

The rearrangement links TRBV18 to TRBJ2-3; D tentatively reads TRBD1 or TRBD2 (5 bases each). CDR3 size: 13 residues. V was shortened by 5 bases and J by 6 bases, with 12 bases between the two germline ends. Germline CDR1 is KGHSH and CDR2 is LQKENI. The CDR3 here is CASSTGTSDTQYF. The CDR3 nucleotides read TGTGCCAGCTCAACGGGGACGTCTGATACGCAGTATTTT.

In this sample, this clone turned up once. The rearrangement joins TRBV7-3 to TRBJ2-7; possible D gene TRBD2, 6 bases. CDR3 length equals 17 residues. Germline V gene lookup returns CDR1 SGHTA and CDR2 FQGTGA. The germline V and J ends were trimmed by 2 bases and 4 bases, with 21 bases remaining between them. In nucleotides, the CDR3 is TGTGCCAGCAGCTTATTTAATCGGACGGGAGCAGAGTACGAGCAGTACTTC. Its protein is CASSLFNRTGAEYEQYF.

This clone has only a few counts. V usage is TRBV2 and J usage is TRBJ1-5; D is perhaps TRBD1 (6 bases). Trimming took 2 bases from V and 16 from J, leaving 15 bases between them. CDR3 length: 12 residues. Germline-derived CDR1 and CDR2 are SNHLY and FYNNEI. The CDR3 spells CASSEPRGPGHF. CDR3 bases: TGTGCCAGCAGTGAACCGCGGGGGCCGGGACATTTT.

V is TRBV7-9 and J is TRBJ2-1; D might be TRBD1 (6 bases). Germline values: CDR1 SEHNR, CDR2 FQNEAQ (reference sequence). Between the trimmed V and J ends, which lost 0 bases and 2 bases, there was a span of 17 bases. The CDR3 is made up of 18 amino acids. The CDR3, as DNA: TGTGCCAGCAGCTTAGCGCCGGACAGTTATTGGCCCTACAATGAGCAGTTCTTC. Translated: CASSLAPDSYWPYNEQFF.

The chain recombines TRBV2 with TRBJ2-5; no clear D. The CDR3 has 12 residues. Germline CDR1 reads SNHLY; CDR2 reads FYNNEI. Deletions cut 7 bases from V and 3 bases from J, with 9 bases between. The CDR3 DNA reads TGTGCCAGCATAAACGGCAAAGAGACCCAGTACTTC. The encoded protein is CASINGKETQYF.

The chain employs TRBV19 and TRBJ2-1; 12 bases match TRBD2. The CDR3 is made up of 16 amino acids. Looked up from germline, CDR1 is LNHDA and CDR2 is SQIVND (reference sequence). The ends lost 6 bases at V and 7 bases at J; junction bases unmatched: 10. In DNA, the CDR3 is TGTGCCAGTAGGGTGGCTAGCGGGAGGGCCGGGAATGAGCAGTTCTTC. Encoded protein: CASRVASGRAGNEQFF.

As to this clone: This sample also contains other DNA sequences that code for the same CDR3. The CDR3 nucleotides read TGCGCCAGCAGCCTGGCCGCTTCAGCCCCAGTTTCGAAGCAGTACTTC. It yields the protein CASSLAASAPVSKQYF. The rearrangement uses TRBV5-1 and TRBJ2-7; D unresolved. V lost 4 bases to trimming and J lost 8 bases, with 25 bases between them. This CDR3 is 16 amino acids long. The V gene's germline CDR1 is SGHRS and CDR2 YFSETQ.

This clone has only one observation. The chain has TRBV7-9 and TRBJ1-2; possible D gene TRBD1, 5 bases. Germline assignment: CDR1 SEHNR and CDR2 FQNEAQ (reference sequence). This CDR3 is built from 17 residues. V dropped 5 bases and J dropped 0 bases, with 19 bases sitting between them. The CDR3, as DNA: TGTGCCAGCAGCCTCAACAGGCCCCCACCCTCTAACTATGGCTACACCTTC. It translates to CASSLNRPPPSNYGYTF.

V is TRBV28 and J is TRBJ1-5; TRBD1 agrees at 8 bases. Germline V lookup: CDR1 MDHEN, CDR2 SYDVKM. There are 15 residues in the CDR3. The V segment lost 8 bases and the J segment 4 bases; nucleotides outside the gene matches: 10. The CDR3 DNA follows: TGTGCCAGCGGGAAGACAGGGGCTAGGAATCAGCCCCAGCATTTT. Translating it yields CASGKTGARNQPQHF.

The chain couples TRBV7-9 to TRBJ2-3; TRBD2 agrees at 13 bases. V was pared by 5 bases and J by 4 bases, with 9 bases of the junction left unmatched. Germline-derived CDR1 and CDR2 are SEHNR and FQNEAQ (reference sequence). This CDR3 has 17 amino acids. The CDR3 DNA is TGTGCCAGCAGCCTCTCGCTCACTAGCGGGAGGGCAGATACGCAGTATTTT. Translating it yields CASSLSLTSGRADTQYF.

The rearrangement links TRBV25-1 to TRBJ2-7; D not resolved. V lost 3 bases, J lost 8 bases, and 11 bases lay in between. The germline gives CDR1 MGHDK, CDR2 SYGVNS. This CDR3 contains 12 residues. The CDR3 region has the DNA TGTGCCAGCAGTGATTATGAGTCAAAGCAGTACTTC. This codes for CASSDYESKQYF.

CDR3 sequence (DNA): TGTGCCAGCAGTGATCCCTACAGGGGTCGGGAAAAACTGTTTTTT. Protein product: CASSDPYRGREKLFF. The chain is built from TRBV25-1 and TRBJ1-4, with 7 bases lining up with TRBD1. Looked up from germline, CDR1 is MGHDK and CDR2 is SYGVNS. Trimming cost V 3 bases and J 8 bases; bases outside gene matches: 9. There are 15 residues in the CDR3.

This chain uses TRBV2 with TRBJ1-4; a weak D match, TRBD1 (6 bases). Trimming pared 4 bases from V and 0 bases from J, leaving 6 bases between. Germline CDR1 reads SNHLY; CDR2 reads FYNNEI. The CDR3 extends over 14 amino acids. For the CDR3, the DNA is TGTGCCAGCAGTGGGACAGCAACTAATGAAAAACTGTTTTTT. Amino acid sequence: CASSGTATNEKLFF.

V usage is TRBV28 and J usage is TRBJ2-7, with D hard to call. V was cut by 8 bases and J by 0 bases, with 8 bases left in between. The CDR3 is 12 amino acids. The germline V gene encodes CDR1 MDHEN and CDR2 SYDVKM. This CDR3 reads CASGRSSYEQYF. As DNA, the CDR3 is TGTGCCAGCGGGCGGAGCTCCTACGAGCAGTACTTC.

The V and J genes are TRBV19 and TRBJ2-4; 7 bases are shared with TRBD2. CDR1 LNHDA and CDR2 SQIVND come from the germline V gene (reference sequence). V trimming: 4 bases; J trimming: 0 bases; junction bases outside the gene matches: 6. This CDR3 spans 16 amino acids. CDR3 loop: CASSTWRELAKNIQYF. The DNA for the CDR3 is TGTGCCAGTAGTACCTGGCGGGAGCTAGCCAAAAACATTCAGTACTTC.

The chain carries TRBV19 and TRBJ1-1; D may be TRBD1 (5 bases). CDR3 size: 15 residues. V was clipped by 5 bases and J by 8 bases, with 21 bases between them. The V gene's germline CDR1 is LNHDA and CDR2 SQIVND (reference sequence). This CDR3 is CASSHHLGGDPEAFF. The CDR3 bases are TGTGCCAGTAGTCACCACCTCGGGGGGGACCCCGAAGCTTTCTTT.

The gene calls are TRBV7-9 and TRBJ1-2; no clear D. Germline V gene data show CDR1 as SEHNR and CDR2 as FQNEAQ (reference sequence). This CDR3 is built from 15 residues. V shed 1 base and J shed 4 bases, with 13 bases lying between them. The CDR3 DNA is TGTGCCAGCAGCTTAGTATTAGGGCCACGCTATGGCTACACCTTC. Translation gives CASSLVLGPRYGYTF.